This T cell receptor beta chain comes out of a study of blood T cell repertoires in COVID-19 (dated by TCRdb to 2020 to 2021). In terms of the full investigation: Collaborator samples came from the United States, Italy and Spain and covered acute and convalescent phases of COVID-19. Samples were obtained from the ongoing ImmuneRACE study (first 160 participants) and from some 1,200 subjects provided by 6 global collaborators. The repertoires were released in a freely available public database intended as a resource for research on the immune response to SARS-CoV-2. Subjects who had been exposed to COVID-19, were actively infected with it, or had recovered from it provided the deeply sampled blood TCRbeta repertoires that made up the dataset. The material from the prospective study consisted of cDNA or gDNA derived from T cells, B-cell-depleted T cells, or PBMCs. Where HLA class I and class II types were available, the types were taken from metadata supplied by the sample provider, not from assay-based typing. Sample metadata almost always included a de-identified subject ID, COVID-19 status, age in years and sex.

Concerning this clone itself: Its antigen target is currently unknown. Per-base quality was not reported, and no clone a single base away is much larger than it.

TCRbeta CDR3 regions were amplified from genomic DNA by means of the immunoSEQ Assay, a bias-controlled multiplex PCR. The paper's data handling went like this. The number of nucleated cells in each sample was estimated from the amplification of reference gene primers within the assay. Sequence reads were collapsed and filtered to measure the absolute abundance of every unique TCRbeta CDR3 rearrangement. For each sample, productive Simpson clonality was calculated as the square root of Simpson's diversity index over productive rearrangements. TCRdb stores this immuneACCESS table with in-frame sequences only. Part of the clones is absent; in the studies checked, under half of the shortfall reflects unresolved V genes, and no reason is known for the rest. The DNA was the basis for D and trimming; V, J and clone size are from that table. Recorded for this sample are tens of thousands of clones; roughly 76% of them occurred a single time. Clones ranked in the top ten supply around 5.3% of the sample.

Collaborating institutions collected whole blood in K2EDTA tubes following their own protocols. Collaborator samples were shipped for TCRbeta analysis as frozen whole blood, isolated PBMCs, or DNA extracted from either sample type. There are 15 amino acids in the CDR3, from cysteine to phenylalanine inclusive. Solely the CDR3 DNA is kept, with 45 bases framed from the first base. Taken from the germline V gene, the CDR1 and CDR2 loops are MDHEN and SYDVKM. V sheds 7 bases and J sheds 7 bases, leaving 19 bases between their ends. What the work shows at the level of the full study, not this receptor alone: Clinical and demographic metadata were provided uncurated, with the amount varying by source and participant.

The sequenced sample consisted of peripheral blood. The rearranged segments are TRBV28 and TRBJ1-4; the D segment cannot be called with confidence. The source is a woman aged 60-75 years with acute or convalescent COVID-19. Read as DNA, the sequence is TGTGCCAGCACCCAACAGCCTCGGGGTGGTGAAAAACTGTTTTTT. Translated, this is CASTQQPRGGEKLFF.